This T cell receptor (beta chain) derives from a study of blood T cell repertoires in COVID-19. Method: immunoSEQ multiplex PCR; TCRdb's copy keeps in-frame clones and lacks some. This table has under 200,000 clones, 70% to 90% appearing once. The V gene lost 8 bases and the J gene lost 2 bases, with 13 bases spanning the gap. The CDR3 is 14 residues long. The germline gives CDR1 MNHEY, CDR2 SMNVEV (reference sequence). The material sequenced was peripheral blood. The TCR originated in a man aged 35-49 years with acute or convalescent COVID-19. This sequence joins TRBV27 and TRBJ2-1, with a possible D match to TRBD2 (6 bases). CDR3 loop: CASRAGGAYNEQFF. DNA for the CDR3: TGTGCCAGCCGAGCCGGGGGAGCCTACAATGAGCAGTTCTTC.